These 31 T cell receptor beta chains were sequenced from one sample in a study of naive and memory T cell subsets listed by TCRdb under 2017. These receptors' targets are unknown. What the study reported, not specific to this receptor: Naive repertoires, especially CD8, contained a few larger clonotypes, possibly memory cells re-expressing CD45RA.

The library was made by UMI-ligation and nested PCR. Instrument on record: Illumina MiSeq. The beta constant-region primer consisted of an equimolar mixture of two oligonucleotides that together covered TRBC1 and TRBC2. Four rounds of PCR were used to amplify ligated cDNA, with nested alpha and beta constant-region primers being used together with the SP2 primer. TCRdb's own reprocessing of the public reads used fastp at Q25 and MiXCR and kept productive beta chains. Each record represents a unique CDR3 protein, reported with the most common genes and DNA among its rows. The sample table holds roughly 140,000 distinct CDR3 sequences, of which about a fifth were seen once. Clones ranked in the top ten supply roughly 0.63% of the sample. The sequenced sample consisted of naive CD8+ T cells from blood. The cell subset or site label, as the study defines it: naive T cells, CD45RA high CD27+. Receptor source: a human donor in good health.

This clonotype was observed a handful of times. The chain recombines TRBV7-8 with TRBJ2-1; no reliable D call. CDR1 and CDR2 (germline): SGHVS, FQNEAQ. The CDR3 contains 12 residues. V was shortened by 5 bases and J by 10 bases, with 12 bases between the two germline ends. The CDR3, as DNA: TGTGCCAGCAGCCTGTCTTCATTCGAGCAGTTCTTC. This encodes CASSLSSFEQFF.

V is TRBV3-1 and J is TRBJ2-1, with 11 nucleotides matching TRBD2. Trimming at V came to 3 bases and at J to 6 bases, leaving 7 bases not matched to a gene. The CDR3 runs 16 residues. Germline V gene data show CDR1 as LGHDT and CDR2 as YNNKEL (reference sequence). The CDR3 is CASSHLLAGVGNEQFF. The DNA of the CDR3 is TGTGCCAGCAGCCACTTACTAGCGGGAGTTGGCAATGAGCAGTTCTTC.

CDR3 in DNA: TGTGCCTGGAGTGTTACCGGCCGCAATCAGCCCCAGCATTTT. Translated, it gives CAWSVTGRNQPQHF. The chain carries TRBV30 and TRBJ1-5; D is ambiguous. The germline CDR1 and CDR2 sequences are GTSNPN and SVGIG (reference sequence). The CDR3 has 14 residues. Trimming took off 0 bases at V and 2 bases at J, with 8 bases between the two ends.

The gene calls are TRBV3-1 and TRBJ2-7; the match to TRBD2 covers 7 bases. This CDR3 comprises 15 residues. V lost 4 bases to trimming and J lost 6 bases; unmatched junction nucleotides: 12. Germline V gives CDR1 LGHDT, CDR2 YNNKEL (reference sequence). CDR3 sequence (DNA): TGTGCCAGCAGCCCAGACCTAGCGGAGCCCACCGAGCAGTACTTC. This translates into CASSPDLAEPTEQYF.

V usage is TRBV4-1 and J usage is TRBJ2-7, with 8 bases matching TRBD2. The CDR3 length is 21 residues. CDR1 MGHRA and CDR2 YSYEKL come from the germline V gene. After removal of 1 base from V and 2 bases from J, the junction contained 22 bases not matched to a gene. The CDR3: CASSQGPSYSLAGTVPYEQYF. CDR3 coding DNA: TGCGCCAGCAGCCAAGGGCCATCGTACAGCTTAGCGGGAACCGTTCCCTACGAGCAGTACTTC.

This clonotype has a handful of counts. The rearrangement links TRBV12-3 or TRBV12-4 to TRBJ2-2; weak D call: TRBD2 (5 bases). CDR3 length: 16 amino acids. The V and J ends lost 8 bases and 4 bases respectively, with 20 bases between them. The CDR3 reads CASLPLGVWGTGELFF. The CDR3 coding sequence is TGTGCCAGCCTCCCGTTGGGAGTCTGGGGCACCGGGGAGCTGTTTTTT.

This clonotype was recorded a few times. The chain links TRBV2 to TRBJ1-1; possible D gene TRBD1, 6 bases. V was cut by 4 bases and J by 0 bases, with 15 bases left in between. This CDR3 is built from 16 residues. Germline values: CDR1 SNHLY, CDR2 FYNNEI. The CDR3 coding sequence is TGTGCCAGCAGTGTCAGGGCAGGGGACATGAACACTGAAGCTTTCTTT. This gives the protein CASSVRAGDMNTEAFF.

This clonotype showed up just a few times. The V gene is TRBV20-1, the J gene TRBJ2-7, with 15 bases lining up with TRBD2. The CDR3 is made up of 16 amino acids. V trimming: 6 bases; J trimming: 0 bases; junction bases outside the gene matches: 6. Germline V gene lookup returns CDR1 DFQATT and CDR2 SNEGSKA (reference sequence). The CDR3 loop is CSAPGLAGGTSYEQYF. CDR3 coding DNA: TGCAGTGCCCCGGGACTAGCGGGAGGCACCTCCTACGAGCAGTACTTC.

The chain is built from TRBV27 and TRBJ2-2; D unresolved. The germline V and J ends were trimmed by 4 bases and 4 bases, with 4 bases remaining between them. The CDR3 runs to 12 residues. Germline values: CDR1 MNHEY, CDR2 SMNVEV (reference sequence). DNA for the CDR3: TGTGCCAGCAGTTGGGGCACCGGGGAGCTGTTTTTT. Translation: CASSWGTGELFF.

The chain recombines TRBV7-8 with TRBJ2-7; a possible D gene is TRBD2 (6 bases). V shed 6 bases and J shed 5 bases, with 17 bases lying between them. The CDR3 has 14 residues. The germline gives CDR1 SGHVS, CDR2 FQNEAQ. The CDR3 sequence is CASSEARGWDEQYF. CDR3 DNA sequence: TGTGCCAGCAGTGAAGCCCGGGGGTGGGACGAGCAGTACTTC.

This clonotype was counted once. The chain carries TRBV28 and TRBJ2-2; D tentatively fits TRBD1 or TRBD2 (5 bases each). The CDR3 is 16 amino acids. Germline lookup yields CDR1 MDHEN and CDR2 SYDVKM. Trimming pared 6 bases from V and 4 bases from J, leaving 18 bases between. CDR3 nucleotides: TGTGCCAGCAGGCCCCCCCTCCGGGGCGGCACCGGGGAGCTGTTTTTT. This encodes CASRPPLRGGTGELFF.

The rearrangement links TRBV6-5 to TRBJ2-7; 9 nucleotides match TRBD2. Per germline, CDR1 MNHEY and CDR2 SVGAGI. This CDR3 contains 18 residues. Trimming removed 2 bases from V and 0 bases from J; junction bases left unmatched: 11. The CDR3 nucleotides are TGTGCCAGCAGTTACGGGGACTCGACTAGCGGCAGCTCCTACGAGCAGTACTTC. Translation: CASSYGDSTSGSSYEQYF.

Only a few counts were recorded for this clonotype. V and J are TRBV28 and TRBJ1-1, with D unclear. The ends were cut back, 4 bases at V and 4 bases at J, with 4 bases in the middle. This CDR3 is 11 amino acids long. Germline values: CDR1 MDHEN, CDR2 SYDVKM. The CDR3 region is CASSWATEAFF. The CDR3 nucleotides are TGTGCCAGCAGTTGGGCCACTGAAGCTTTCTTT. Drawing the rest from reference TRBV28 and TRBJ1-1, the complete variable domain is DVKVTQSSRYLVKRTGEKVFLECVQDMDHENMFWYRQDPGLGLRLIYFSYDVKMKEKGDIPEGYSVSREKKERFSLILESASTNQTSMYLCASSWATEAFFGQGTRLTVV.

A few counts support this clonotype. The rearrangement joins TRBV7-3 to TRBJ2-2; D may correspond to TRBD1 or TRBD2 (5 bases each). Germline V gives CDR1 SGHTA, CDR2 FQGTGA. With 5 bases removed from V and 3 bases from J, the gap between germline ends came to 7 bases. CDR3 length: 13 amino acids. The CDR3 DNA reads TGTGCCAGCAGCGGGGGATACACCGGGGAGCTGTTTTTT. Its translation is CASSGGYTGELFF.

Here the CDR3 DNA reads TGTGCCAGCAGCTTAGCGACGGCTAATGAGCAGTTCTTC. Protein sequence: CASSLATANEQFF. The rearrangement links TRBV7-6 to TRBJ2-1, with D unclear. The CDR3 loop spans 13 amino acids. V lost 0 bases and J lost 7, with 7 bases in between. Germline V CDR1 and CDR2: SGHVS, FNYEAQ.

This clonotype was counted between two and nine times. The genes are TRBV28 and TRBJ2-3, with TRBD2 matching over 14 bases. From germline, CDR1 is MDHEN and CDR2 SYDVKM. The CDR3 runs 19 residues. Germline trimming cut 3 bases from V and 0 bases from J; bases unmatched to any gene: 8. CDR3 amino acids: CASSLGLAGEWASTDTQYF. The CDR3 DNA sequence: TGTGCCAGCAGTTTGGGACTAGCGGGAGAGTGGGCTAGCACAGATACGCAGTATTTT.

The chain joins TRBV28 to TRBJ1-5, with 10 bases lining up with TRBD1. The germline V gene has CDR1 MDHEN and CDR2 SYDVKM. Losses at the gene ends were 6 bases for V and 6 bases for J; bases not matched to a gene: 8. The CDR3 covers 15 residues. This chain's CDR3 is CASSRDRGSRQPQHF. For the CDR3, the DNA is TGTGCCAGCAGCAGGGACAGGGGATCCCGTCAGCCCCAGCATTTT.

The chain uses TRBV28 and TRBJ2-5, with D possibly TRBD1 on 6 matching bases. From germline, CDR1 is MDHEN and CDR2 SYDVKM. Trimming removed 3 bases from V and 2 bases from J, with 13 bases in between. There are 15 residues in the CDR3. The CDR3 reads CASSLPWTEQETQYF. The CDR3 coding sequence is TGTGCCAGCAGTTTGCCCTGGACAGAACAAGAGACCCAGTACTTC.

This clonotype was recorded at least ten times. The V and J genes are TRBV29-1 and TRBJ1-2; 7 nucleotides match TRBD1. V lost 6 bases to trimming and J lost 4 bases; unmatched junction nucleotides: 11. The germline gives CDR1 SQVTM, CDR2 ANQGSEA. This CDR3 contains 14 residues. CDR3 bases: TGCAGCGTGTTGGTTCAGGGGGAGGGCTATGGCTACACCTTC. The encoded protein is CSVLVQGEGYGYTF.

This rearrangement joins TRBV12-3 or TRBV12-4 to TRBJ2-3, with a weak D call TRBD1 (6 bases). The V and J ends lost 3 bases and 1 base respectively, with 8 bases between them. The CDR3 consists of 14 residues. The CDR3 nucleotides read TGTGCCAGCAGTTTGAACAGGGGCACAGATACGCAGTATTTT. Translation gives CASSLNRGTDTQYF.

The gene calls are TRBV6-2 or TRBV6-3 and TRBJ1-5; D unresolved. CDR3 length equals 16 residues. The V gene lost 2 bases and the J gene lost 3 bases, with 14 bases spanning the gap. Germline lookup yields CDR1 MNHEY and CDR2 SVGEGT. This CDR3 reads CASSYPVRSPNQPQHF. The CDR3 DNA sequence: TGTGCCAGCAGTTACCCTGTGAGGAGCCCCAATCAGCCCCAGCATTTT.

The V gene is TRBV7-9, the J gene TRBJ2-5; D is uncertain. The CDR3 spans 16 residues. Germline assignment: CDR1 SEHNR and CDR2 FQNEAQ (reference sequence). Trimming cost V 3 bases and J 3 bases, with 17 bases left between them. In DNA, the CDR3 is TGTGCCAGCAGCTTTAAACGTGGCAGGTATAAAGAGACCCAGTACTTC. This sequence encodes CASSFKRGRYKETQYF.

The chain couples TRBV28 to TRBJ2-7; D is tentatively TRBD1 or TRBD2 (5 bases each). Trimming stripped 0 bases from V and 3 bases from J, with 9 bases between. Germline lookup yields CDR1 MDHEN and CDR2 SYDVKM. This CDR3 is 14 amino acids long. CDR3 amino acids: CASSLWEDIYEQYF. The CDR3 nucleotides are TGTGCCAGCAGTTTATGGGAGGACATCTACGAGCAGTACTTC.

This clonotype has a count of ten or more. The rearrangement links TRBV28 to TRBJ2-1; 10 nucleotides agree with TRBD2. The germline V gene has CDR1 MDHEN and CDR2 SYDVKM. J lost 2 bases, V lost 5 bases, and 18 bases had no gene match. The CDR3 length is 20 residues. The CDR3 sequence: CASSTNPTSGATITYNEQFF. CDR3 sequence (DNA): TGTGCCAGCAGTACAAATCCTACTAGCGGGGCCACAATAACCTACAATGAGCAGTTCTTC.

This clonotype was counted only a few times. The chain has TRBV10-3 and TRBJ2-1; D gene uncertain. CDR3 length equals 12 residues. V was cut by 2 bases and J by 12 bases, with 11 bases left in between. Germline loops: CDR1 ENHRY, CDR2 SYGVKD. The CDR3 DNA sequence: TGTGCCATCAGTGAGGGCGACTTTCGGCAGTTCTTC. It specifies CAISEGDFRQFF.

This clonotype occurred a few times. The chain uses TRBV29-1 and TRBJ2-1; 10 bases fit TRBD2. Germline V gene sequence: CDR1 SQVTM, CDR2 ANQGSEA. The CDR3 contains 15 residues. J was trimmed by 5 bases and V by 3 bases; bases with no gene match: 7. CDR3 DNA sequence: TGCAGCGTTGAGGTGAGCGGGAGGGTTGACAATGAGCAGTTCTTC. This gives the protein CSVEVSGRVDNEQFF.

V and J are TRBV4-3 and TRBJ1-5, with a weak D call TRBD1 (6 bases). This CDR3 region has 15 residues. The germline V gene encodes CDR1 LGHNA and CDR2 YSLEER. V lost 4 bases to trimming and J lost 5 bases, with 15 bases between them. CDR3 sequence: CASSLNRVGDQPQHF. For the CDR3, the DNA is TGCGCCAGCAGCCTCAACAGGGTTGGGGATCAGCCCCAGCATTTT.

The table lists this clonotype with a few counts. V and J are TRBV27 and TRBJ2-1; D is uncertain. The CDR3 extends over 15 amino acids. Deletions cut 5 bases from V and 0 bases from J, with 11 bases between. CDR1 and CDR2 (germline): MNHEY, SMNVEV (reference sequence). This chain's CDR3 is CASSLIFSSYNEQFF. CDR3 nucleotide sequence: TGTGCCAGCAGTCTTATATTCAGCTCCTACAATGAGCAGTTCTTC.

This clonotype was found a few times. This chain joins TRBV12-3 or TRBV12-4 and TRBJ1-2; D uncertain. CDR3 length: 14 residues. The ends were cut back, 8 bases at V and 0 bases at J, with 13 bases in the middle. The CDR3 spells CASGAVGANYGYTF. Written as DNA, the CDR3 is TGTGCCAGCGGTGCCGTGGGCGCTAACTATGGCTACACCTTC.

The sample holds a few counts of this clonotype. The V gene is TRBV7-9, the J gene TRBJ1-1, with 9 bases identical to TRBD1. The CDR3 covers 13 residues. J gave up 6 bases and V 5 bases, and 4 bases lay outside the gene matches. Germline V gene lookup returns CDR1 SEHNR and CDR2 FQNEAQ (reference sequence). CDR3 sequence (DNA): TGTGCCAGCAGCGCGGACAGGGGCCCTGAAGCTTTCTTT. Protein product: CASSADRGPEAFF.

This clonotype occurred a few times. The rearrangement joins TRBV28 to TRBJ1-2; no clear D. Germline V lookup: CDR1 MDHEN, CDR2 SYDVKM. With 5 bases removed from V and 0 bases from J, the gap between germline ends came to 10 bases. This CDR3 is built from 14 residues. DNA of the CDR3: TGTGCCAGCAGTGAAACAGTTTCTAACTATGGCTACACCTTC. Protein product: CASSETVSNYGYTF.